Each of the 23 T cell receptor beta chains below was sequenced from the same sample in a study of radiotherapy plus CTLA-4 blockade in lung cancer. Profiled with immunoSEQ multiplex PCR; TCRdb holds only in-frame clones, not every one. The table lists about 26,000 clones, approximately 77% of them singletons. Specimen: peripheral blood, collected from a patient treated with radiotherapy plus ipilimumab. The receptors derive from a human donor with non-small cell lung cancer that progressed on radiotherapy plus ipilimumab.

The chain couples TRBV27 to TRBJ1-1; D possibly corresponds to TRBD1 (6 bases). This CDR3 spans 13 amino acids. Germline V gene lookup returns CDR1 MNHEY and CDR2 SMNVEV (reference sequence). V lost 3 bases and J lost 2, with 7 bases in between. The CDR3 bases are TGTGCCAGCAGTTTGGGACAAAACACTGAAGCTTTCTTT. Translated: CASSLGQNTEAFF.

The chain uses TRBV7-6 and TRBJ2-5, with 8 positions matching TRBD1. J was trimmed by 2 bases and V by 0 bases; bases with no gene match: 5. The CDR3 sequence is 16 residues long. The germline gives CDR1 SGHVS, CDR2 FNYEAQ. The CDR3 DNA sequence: TGTGCCAGCAGCTTAGCTCAGGACAGGGATCAAGAGACCCAGTACTTC. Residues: CASSLAQDRDQETQYF.

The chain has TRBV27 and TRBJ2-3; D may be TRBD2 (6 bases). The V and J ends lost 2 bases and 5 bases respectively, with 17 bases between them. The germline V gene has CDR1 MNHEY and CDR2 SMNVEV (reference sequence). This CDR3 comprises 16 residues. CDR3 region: CASSLRGDLRVDTQYF. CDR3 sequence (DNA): TGTGCCAGCAGTTTACGAGGGGACTTGAGGGTAGATACGCAGTATTTT.

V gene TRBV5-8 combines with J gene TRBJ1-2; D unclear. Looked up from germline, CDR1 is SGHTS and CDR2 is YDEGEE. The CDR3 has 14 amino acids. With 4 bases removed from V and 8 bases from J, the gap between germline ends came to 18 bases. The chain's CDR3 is CASSPRAGIQGYTF. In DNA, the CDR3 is TGTGCCAGCAGCCCCCGGGCGGGAATTCAAGGCTACACCTTC.

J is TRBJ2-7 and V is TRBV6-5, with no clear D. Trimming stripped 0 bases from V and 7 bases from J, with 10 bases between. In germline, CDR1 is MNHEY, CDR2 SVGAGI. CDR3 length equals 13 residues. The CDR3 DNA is TGTGCCAGCAGTTACTCGAACACGAGGGAGCAGTACTTC. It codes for CASSYSNTREQYF.

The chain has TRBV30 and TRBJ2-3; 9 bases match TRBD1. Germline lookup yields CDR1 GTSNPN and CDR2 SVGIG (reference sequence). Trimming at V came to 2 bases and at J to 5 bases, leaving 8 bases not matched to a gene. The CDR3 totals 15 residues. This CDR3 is CAWSLTGGQGDTQYF. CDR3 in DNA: TGTGCCTGGAGTCTTACAGGGGGCCAGGGAGATACGCAGTATTTT.

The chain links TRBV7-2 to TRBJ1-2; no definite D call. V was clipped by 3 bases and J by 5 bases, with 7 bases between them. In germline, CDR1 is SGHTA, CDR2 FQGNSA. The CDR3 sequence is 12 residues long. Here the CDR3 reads CASSLLGYGYTF. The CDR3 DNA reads TGTGCCAGCAGCTTGTTGGGGTATGGCTACACCTTC.

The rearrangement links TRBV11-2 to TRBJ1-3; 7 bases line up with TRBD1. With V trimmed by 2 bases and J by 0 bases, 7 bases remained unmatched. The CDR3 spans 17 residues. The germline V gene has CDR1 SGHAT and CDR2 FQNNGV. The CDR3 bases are TGTGCCAGCAGCTTAACCACAGGGGAGAGCTCTGGAAACACCATATATTTT. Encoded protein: CASSLTTGESSGNTIYF.

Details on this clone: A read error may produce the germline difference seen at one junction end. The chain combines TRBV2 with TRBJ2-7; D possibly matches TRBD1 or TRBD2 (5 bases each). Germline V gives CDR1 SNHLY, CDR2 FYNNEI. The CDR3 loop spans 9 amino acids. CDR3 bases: TGTGCCAGTAGGGACCCTCAAGTCTTC. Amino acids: CASRDPQVF.

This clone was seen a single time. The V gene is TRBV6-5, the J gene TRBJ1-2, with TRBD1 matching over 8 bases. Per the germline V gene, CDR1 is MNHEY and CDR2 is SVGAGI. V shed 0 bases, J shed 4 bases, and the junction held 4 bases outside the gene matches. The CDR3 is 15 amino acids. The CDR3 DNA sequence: TGTGCCAGCAGTTACTCTGCGACAGGGGCCTATGGCTACACCTTC. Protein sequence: CASSYSATGAYGYTF.

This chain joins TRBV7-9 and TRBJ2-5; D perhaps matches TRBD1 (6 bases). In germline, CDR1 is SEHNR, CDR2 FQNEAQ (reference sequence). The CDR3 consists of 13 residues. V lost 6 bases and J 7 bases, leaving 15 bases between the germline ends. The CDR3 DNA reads TGTGCCAGCAGTCTGGACAGCCCTGGGACCCAGTACTTC. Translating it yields CASSLDSPGTQYF. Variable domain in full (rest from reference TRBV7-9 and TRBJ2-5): DTGVSQNPRHKITKRGQNVTFRCDPISEHNRLYWYRQTLGQGPEFLTYFQNEAQLEKSRLLSDRFSAERPKGSFSTLEIQRTEQGDSAMYLCASSLDSPGTQYFGPGTRLLVL.

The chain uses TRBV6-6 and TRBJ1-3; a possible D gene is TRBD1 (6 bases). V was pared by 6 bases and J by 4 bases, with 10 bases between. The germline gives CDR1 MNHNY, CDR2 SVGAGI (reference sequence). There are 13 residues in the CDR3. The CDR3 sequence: CASSAGAGNTIYF. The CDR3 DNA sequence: TGTGCCAGCAGCGCAGGGGCCGGAAACACCATATATTTT.

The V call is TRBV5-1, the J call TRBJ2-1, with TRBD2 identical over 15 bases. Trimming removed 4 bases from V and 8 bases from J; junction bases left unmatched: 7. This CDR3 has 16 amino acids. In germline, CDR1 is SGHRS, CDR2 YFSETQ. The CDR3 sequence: CASSRYGLAGGDEQFF. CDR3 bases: TGCGCCAGCAGCCGGTACGGACTAGCGGGAGGGGATGAGCAGTTCTTC.

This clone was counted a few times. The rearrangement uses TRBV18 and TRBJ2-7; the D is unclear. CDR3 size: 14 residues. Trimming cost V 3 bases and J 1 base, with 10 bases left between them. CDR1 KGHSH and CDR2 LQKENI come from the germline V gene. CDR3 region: CASSPTDGSYEQYF. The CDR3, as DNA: TGTGCCAGCTCACCTACGGACGGTTCCTACGAGCAGTACTTC.

The CDR3 spells CASSLVLASTDTQYF. CDR3 in DNA: TGTGCCAGCAGCTTGGTACTAGCTAGCACAGATACGCAGTATTTT. V is TRBV5-5 and J is TRBJ2-3; maybe TRBD2 (6 bases). The CDR3 extends over 15 amino acids. Germline loops: CDR1 SGHKS, CDR2 YYEKEE (reference sequence). Trimming left V 0 bases short and J 0 bases short, with 8 bases between.

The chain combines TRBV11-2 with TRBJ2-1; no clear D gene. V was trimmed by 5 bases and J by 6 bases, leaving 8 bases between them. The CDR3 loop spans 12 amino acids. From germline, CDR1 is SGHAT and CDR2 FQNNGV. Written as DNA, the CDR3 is TGTGCCAGCAGCCCAGACCGCAATGAGCAGTTCTTC. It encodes CASSPDRNEQFF.

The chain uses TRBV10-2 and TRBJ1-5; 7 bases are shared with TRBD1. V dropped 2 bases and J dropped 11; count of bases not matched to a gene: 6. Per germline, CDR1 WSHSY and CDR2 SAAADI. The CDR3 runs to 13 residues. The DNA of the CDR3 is TGCGCCAGCAGTGAGACAGGGGCGTGGACCCAGCATTTT. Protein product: CASSETGAWTQHF.

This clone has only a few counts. This CDR3 reads CASSLSGLTDTQYF. The CDR3 DNA reads as TGTGCCAGCAGTCTTAGCGGGCTCACAGATACGCAGTATTTT. V and J are TRBV6-6 and TRBJ2-3; the match to TRBD2 covers 7 bases. The CDR3 contains 14 residues. J lost 2 bases, V lost 5 bases, and 4 bases had no gene match. Looked up from germline, CDR1 is MNHNY and CDR2 is SVGAGI (reference sequence).

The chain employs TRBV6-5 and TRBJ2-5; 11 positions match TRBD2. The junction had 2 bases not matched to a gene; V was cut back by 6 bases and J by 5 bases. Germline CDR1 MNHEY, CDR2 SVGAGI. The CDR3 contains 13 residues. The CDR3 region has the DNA TGTGCCAGCAGACGGACTAGCGGGGAGACCCAGTACTTC. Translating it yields CASRRTSGETQYF.

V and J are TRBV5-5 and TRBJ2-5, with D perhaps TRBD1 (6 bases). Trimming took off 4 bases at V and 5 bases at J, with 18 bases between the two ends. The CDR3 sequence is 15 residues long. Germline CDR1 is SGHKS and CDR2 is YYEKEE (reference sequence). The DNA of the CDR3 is TGTGCCAGCAGCCCGCCCACCACAGGGATGGAGACCCAGTACTTC. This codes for CASSPPTTGMETQYF.

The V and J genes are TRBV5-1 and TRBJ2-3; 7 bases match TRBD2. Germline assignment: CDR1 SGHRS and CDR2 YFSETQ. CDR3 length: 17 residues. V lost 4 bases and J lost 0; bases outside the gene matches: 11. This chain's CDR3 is CASSPWGGIDSTDTQYF. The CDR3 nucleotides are TGCGCCAGCAGCCCCTGGGGGGGGATCGATAGCACAGATACGCAGTATTTT.

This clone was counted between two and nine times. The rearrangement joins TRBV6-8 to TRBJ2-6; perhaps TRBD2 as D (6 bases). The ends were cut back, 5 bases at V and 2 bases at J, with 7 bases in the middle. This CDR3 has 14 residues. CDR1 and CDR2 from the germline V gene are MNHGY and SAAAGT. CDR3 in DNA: TGTGCCAGCAGTGTAGCGGCTGGGGCCAACGTCCTGACTTTC. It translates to CASSVAAGANVLTF.

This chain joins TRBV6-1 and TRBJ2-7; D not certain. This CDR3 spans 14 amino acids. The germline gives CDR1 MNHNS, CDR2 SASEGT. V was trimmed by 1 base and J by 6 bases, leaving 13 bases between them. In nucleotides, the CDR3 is TGTGCCAGCAGTGAAGGGACCCTTGCATCCGAGCAGTACTTC. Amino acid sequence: CASSEGTLASEQYF.